This T cell receptor beta chain stems from a study of radiotherapy plus CTLA-4 blockade in lung cancer. The CDR3 consists of 14 residues. V shed 3 bases and J 3 bases; nucleotides not matched to a gene: 4. Germline lookup yields CDR1 SGHRS and CDR2 YFSETQ. This clone came up once. Assay used: immunoSEQ multiplex PCR; TCRdb lists only in-frame clones, some missing. This table holds roughly 66,000 clones, around 83% found once. The specimen comprised peripheral blood, sampled from a patient treated with radiotherapy plus ipilimumab. The chain is built from TRBV5-1 and TRBJ2-3; 7 nucleotides agree with TRBD2. The TCR was taken from a human donor with non-small cell lung cancer who had a partial response to radiotherapy plus ipilimumab. The CDR3 DNA reads as TGCGCCAGCAGCTCGACGGGGGGTACAGATACGCAGTATTTT. Translating it yields CASSSTGGTDTQYF.